Listed here is a single T cell receptor (beta chain). These data originate in a study of technical replicates of blood from a handful of donors. This table comes from immunoSEQ multiplex PCR, and its TCRdb copy is limited to in-frame clones, with some not included. The table lists roughly 56,000 clones, about 95% of them singletons, with roughly 3.1% in the top ten. V was shortened by 7 bases and J by 1 base, with 13 bases between the two germline ends. The CDR3 extends over 15 amino acids. Germline CDR1 reads SGHVS; CDR2 reads FNYEAQ. This rearrangement joins TRBV7-6 to TRBJ2-2; D is undetermined. Material for sequencing was PBMCs. The clonotype was recovered from a human donor in good health. Some clones in this sample may be carry-over from other donors' samples. CDR3 amino acids: CASKPRLENTGELFF. For the CDR3, the DNA is TGTGCCAGCAAGCCCCGGTTAGAGAACACCGGGGAGCTGTTTTTT.